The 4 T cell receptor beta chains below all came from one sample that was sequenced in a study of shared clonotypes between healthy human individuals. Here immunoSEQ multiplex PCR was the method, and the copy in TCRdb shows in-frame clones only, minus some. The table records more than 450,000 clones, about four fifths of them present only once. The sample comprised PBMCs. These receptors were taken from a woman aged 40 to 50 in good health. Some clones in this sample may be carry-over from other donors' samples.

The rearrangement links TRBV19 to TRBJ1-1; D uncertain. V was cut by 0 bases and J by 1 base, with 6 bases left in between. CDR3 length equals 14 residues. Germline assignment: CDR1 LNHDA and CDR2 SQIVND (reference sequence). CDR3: CASSIDWTNTEAFF. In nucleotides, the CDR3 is TGTGCCAGTAGTATAGATTGGACGAACACTGAAGCTTTCTTT.

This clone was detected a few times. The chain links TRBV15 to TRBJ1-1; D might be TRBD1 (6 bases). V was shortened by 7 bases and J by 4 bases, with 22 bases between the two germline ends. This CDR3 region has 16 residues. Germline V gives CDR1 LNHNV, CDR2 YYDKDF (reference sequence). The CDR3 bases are TGTGCCACCACCTCGGGCCTCAATGGAGGGGGCACTGAAGCTTTCTTT. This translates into CATTSGLNGGGTEAFF.

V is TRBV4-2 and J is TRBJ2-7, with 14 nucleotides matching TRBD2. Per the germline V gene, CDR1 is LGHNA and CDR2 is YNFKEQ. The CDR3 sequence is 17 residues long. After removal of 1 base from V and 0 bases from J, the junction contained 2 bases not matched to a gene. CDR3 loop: CASSQAGTSGSSYEQYF. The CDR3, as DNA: TGTGCCAGCAGCCAAGCCGGGACTAGCGGGAGCTCCTACGAGCAGTACTTC.

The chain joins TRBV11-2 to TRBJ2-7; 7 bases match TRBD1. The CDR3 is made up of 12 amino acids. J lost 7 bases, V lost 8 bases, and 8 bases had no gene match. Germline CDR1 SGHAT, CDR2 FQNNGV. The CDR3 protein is CASAKGAGEQYF. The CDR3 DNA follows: TGTGCCAGCGCAAAGGGGGCTGGGGAGCAGTACTTC.